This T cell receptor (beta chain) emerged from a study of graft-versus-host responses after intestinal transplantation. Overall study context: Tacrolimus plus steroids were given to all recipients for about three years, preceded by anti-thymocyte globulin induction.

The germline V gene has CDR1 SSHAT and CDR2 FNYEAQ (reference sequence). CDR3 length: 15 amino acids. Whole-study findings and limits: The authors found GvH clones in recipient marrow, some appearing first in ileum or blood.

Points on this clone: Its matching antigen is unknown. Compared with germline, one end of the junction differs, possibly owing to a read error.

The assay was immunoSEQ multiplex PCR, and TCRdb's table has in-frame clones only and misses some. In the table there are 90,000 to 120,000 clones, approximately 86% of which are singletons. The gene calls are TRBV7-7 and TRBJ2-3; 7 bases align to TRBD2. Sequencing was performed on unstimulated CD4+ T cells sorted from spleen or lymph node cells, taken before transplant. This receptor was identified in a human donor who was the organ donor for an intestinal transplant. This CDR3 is CASSIGTKITDTQYF. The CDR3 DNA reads TGTGCTAGCAGCATCGGGACTAAGATCACAGATACGCAGTATTTT.